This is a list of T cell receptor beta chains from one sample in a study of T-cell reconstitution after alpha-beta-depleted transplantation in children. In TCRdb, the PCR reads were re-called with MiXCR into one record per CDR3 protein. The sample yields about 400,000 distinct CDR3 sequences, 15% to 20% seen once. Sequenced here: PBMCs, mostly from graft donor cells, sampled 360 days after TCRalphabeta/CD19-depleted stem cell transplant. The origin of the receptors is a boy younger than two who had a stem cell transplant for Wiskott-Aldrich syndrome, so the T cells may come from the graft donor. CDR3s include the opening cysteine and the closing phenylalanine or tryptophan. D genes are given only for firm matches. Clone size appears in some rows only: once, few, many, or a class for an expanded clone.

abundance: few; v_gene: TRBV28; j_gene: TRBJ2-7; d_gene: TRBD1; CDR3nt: TGTGCCAGCAGTTTCTGGACAGGGAGAAACGAGCAGTACTTC; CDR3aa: CASSFWTGRNEQYF
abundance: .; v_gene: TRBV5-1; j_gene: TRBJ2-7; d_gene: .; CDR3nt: TGCGCCAGCAGCTATGACAGACTATACGAGCAGTACTTC; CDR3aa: CASSYDRLYEQYF
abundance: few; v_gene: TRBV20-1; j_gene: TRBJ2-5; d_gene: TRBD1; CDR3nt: TGCAGTGCGGAAGAGAGCGGGACAGGGTTTAAAGAGACCCAGTACTTC; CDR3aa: CSAEESGTGFKETQYF
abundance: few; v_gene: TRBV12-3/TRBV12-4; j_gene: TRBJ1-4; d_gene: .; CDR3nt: TGTGCCAGCAGTTTTATGATGACAACTAATGAAAAACTGTTTTTT; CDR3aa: CASSFMMTTNEKLFF
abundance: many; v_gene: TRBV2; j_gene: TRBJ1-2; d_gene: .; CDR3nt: TGTGCCAGCAGTGGTGAGCGGGGCGGTCAAGGCTACACCTTC; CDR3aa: CASSGERGGQGYTF
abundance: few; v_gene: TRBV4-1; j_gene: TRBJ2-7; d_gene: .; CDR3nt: TGCGCCAGCAGCCAAACCACGACGTCCTACGAGCAGTACTTC; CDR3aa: CASSQTTTSYEQYF
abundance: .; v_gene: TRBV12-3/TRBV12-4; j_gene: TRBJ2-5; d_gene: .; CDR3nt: TGTGCCAGCAGTCCAGGGGTGTTTCAAGAGACCCAGTACTTC; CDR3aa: CASSPGVFQETQYF
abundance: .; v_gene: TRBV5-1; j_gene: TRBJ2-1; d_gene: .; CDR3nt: TGCGCCAGCAGCCAAACTTGGAATGAGCAGTTCTTC; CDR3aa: CASSQTWNEQFF
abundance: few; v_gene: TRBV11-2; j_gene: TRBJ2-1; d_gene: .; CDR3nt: TGTGCCAGCAGCTTAGCCGCCCACTTGGACCTTTACAATGAGCAGTTCTTC; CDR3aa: CASSLAAHLDLYNEQFF
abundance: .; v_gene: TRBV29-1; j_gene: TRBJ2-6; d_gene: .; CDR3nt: TGCAGCGTAGCTTACTCTGGGGCCAACGTCCTGACTTTC; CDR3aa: CSVAYSGANVLTF
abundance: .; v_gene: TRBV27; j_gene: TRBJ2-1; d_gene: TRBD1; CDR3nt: TGTGCCAGCAGTTTATCTACAGGGGGCCGGTACAATGAGCAGTTCTTC; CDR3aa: CASSLSTGGRYNEQFF
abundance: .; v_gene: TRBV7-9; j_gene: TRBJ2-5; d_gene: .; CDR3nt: TGTGCCAGCAGCTTTGGATCCGGGAACGTGGAGGAGACCCAGTACTTC; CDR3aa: CASSFGSGNVEETQYF
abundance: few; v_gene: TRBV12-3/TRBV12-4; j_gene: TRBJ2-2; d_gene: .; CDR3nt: TGTGCCAGCAGCCGCGGCGGTTTCGGGGAGCTGTTTTTT; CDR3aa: CASSRGGFGELFF
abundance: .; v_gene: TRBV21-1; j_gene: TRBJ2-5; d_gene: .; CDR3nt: TGTGCCAGCAGCAAAGGCGATACATCGGGACAGAAAGAGACCCAGTACTTC; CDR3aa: CASSKGDTSGQKETQYF
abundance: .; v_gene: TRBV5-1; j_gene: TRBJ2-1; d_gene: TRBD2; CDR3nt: TGCGCCAGCAGCCGCGGGGGGGTCAATTCAAATGAGCAGTTCTTC; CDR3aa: CASSRGGVNSNEQFF
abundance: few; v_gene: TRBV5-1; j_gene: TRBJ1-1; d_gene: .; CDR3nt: TGCGCCAGCAGCTTCAGGGATCGGACTGAAGCTTTCTTT; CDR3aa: CASSFRDRTEAFF
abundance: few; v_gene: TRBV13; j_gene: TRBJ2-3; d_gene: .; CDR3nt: TGTGCCAGCAGCCCCGAACCCCTCGCGGGGCAGTATTTT; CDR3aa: CASSPEPLAGQYF
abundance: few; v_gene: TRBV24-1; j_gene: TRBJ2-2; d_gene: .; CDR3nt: TGTGCCACCAGTGATCCAGGGGCCACCGGGGAGCTGTTTTTT; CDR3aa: CATSDPGATGELFF
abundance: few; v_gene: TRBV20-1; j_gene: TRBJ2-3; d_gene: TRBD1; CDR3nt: TGCAGTGCTACCGGACAGGGCCCAGATACGCAGTATTTT; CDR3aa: CSATGQGPDTQYF
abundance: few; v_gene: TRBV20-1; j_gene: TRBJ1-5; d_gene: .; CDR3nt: TGCAGTGCTAGGATAGGGGGGAATCAGCCCCAGCATTTT; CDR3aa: CSARIGGNQPQHF